These T cell receptor beta chains were read from a single sample in a study of blood T cells in healthy people across ages. TCRdb ran MiXCR on the 5' RACE reads and lists one entry per CDR3 protein. Found here are 1,300,000 or so distinct CDR3 sequences, around 55% of them singletons; the top ten hold 5.5% to 8%. The sample comprised blood. Receptors were obtained from a man younger than 30 in good health. Each CDR3 is given with its conserved first and last residue. The D gene is left open where the match is weak. Size is omitted from some rows. Given values are once, few, many or a class for expanded clones.

j_gene: TRBJ1-1
abundance: NA
v_gene: TRBV12-3/TRBV12-4
d_gene: NA
CDR3aa: CASSPPRDAEAFF
CDR3nt: TGTGCCAGCAGCCCCCCGAGGGACGCTGAAGCTTTCTTT

j_gene: TRBJ2-4
abundance: NA
v_gene: TRBV7-9
d_gene: NA
CDR3aa: CASQPRDRGPLDGQYF
CDR3nt: TGTGCCAGCCAGCCGCGGGACAGAGGCCCCCTAGACGGGCAGTACTTC

j_gene: TRBJ2-4
abundance: once
v_gene: TRBV15
d_gene: NA
CDR3aa: CATSTSVLAKNIQYF
CDR3nt: TGTGCCACCAGCACCAGTGTGTTAGCCAAAAACATTCAGTACTTC

j_gene: TRBJ1-1
abundance: NA
v_gene: TRBV9
d_gene: NA
CDR3aa: CASSVAPSREQAFF
CDR3nt: TGTGCCAGCAGCGTAGCCCCCAGTCGGGAGCAAGCTTTCTTT

j_gene: TRBJ2-7
abundance: NA
v_gene: TRBV4-1
d_gene: TRBD1
CDR3aa: CASSQEGTASEQYF
CDR3nt: TGCGCCAGCAGCCAAGAGGGGACAGCATCCGAGCAGTACTTC

j_gene: TRBJ2-7
abundance: few
v_gene: TRBV4-2
d_gene: NA
CDR3aa: CASSQDRGVYEQYF
CDR3nt: TGTGCCAGCAGCCAAGACAGGGGGGTCTACGAGCAGTACTTC

j_gene: TRBJ2-7
abundance: NA
v_gene: TRBV14
d_gene: NA
CDR3aa: CASSLTGAGNREQYF
CDR3nt: TGTGCCAGCAGTCTCACAGGCGCGGGGAACCGCGAGCAGTACTTC

j_gene: TRBJ2-3
abundance: few
v_gene: TRBV29-1
d_gene: TRBD2
CDR3aa: CSVRAGVRDTQYF
CDR3nt: TGCAGCGTCCGAGCGGGAGTAAGAGATACGCAGTATTTT

j_gene: TRBJ2-5
abundance: NA
v_gene: TRBV5-1
d_gene: TRBD1
CDR3aa: CASSTLTGNEQYF
CDR3nt: TGCGCCAGCAGCACCCTGACAGGGAATGAGCAGTACTTC

j_gene: TRBJ2-1
abundance: NA
v_gene: TRBV4-2
d_gene: TRBD2
CDR3aa: CASSPLGRGGPANEQFF
CDR3nt: TGTGCCAGCAGCCCACTGGGGCGCGGGGGGCCCGCCAATGAGCAGTTCTTC

j_gene: TRBJ1-2
abundance: many
v_gene: TRBV12-3/TRBV12-4
d_gene: TRBD1
CDR3aa: CASSGDRGKSGYTF
CDR3nt: TGTGCCAGCAGTGGCGACAGGGGAAAAAGCGGCTACACCTTC

j_gene: TRBJ2-5
abundance: NA
v_gene: TRBV5-1
d_gene: NA
CDR3aa: CASTFRGVNQQETQYF
CDR3nt: TGCGCCAGCACCTTCCGGGGCGTTAATCAGCAAGAGACCCAGTACTTC

j_gene: TRBJ2-5
abundance: NA
v_gene: TRBV7-2
d_gene: NA
CDR3aa: CASSLAWVPRETQYF
CDR3nt: TGTGCCAGCAGCTTAGCGTGGGTGCCCCGGGAGACCCAGTACTTC

j_gene: TRBJ1-1
abundance: NA
v_gene: TRBV5-1
d_gene: TRBD1
CDR3aa: CASSLDQTGGNTEAFF
CDR3nt: TGCGCCAGCAGCTTGGACCAGACAGGGGGGAACACTGAAGCTTTCTTT

j_gene: TRBJ1-2
abundance: NA
v_gene: TRBV9
d_gene: NA
CDR3aa: CASSVWDTSNYGYTF
CDR3nt: TGTGCCAGCAGCGTATGGGACACCTCTAACTATGGCTACACCTTC

j_gene: TRBJ2-1
abundance: once
v_gene: TRBV6-5
d_gene: TRBD1
CDR3aa: CASRAGQALYNEQFF
CDR3nt: TGTGCCAGCAGGGCGGGACAGGCTCTCTACAATGAGCAGTTCTTC

j_gene: TRBJ1-2
abundance: few
v_gene: TRBV4-1
d_gene: NA
CDR3aa: CASSQTRTQRKGYTF
CDR3nt: TGCGCCAGCAGCCAAACCAGGACTCAACGGAAAGGCTACACCTTC

j_gene: TRBJ1-1
abundance: NA
v_gene: TRBV7-9
d_gene: NA
CDR3aa: CASSGRDGRNTEAFF
CDR3nt: TGTGCCAGCAGCGGGAGGGACGGACGGAACACTGAAGCTTTCTTT

j_gene: TRBJ2-1
abundance: NA
v_gene: TRBV7-9
d_gene: TRBD2
CDR3aa: CAPVGLAGSRSYNEQFF
CDR3nt: TGTGCCCCAGTGGGACTAGCGGGGAGCAGGTCCTACAATGAGCAGTTCTTC

j_gene: TRBJ1-2
abundance: few
v_gene: TRBV5-5
d_gene: NA
CDR3aa: CASSLVGDGQNYGYTF
CDR3nt: TGTGCCAGCAGCTTGGTTGGCGACGGACAAAACTATGGCTACACCTTC

j_gene: TRBJ2-1
abundance: NA
v_gene: TRBV5-1
d_gene: NA
CDR3aa: CASSWDWTEGNEQFF
CDR3nt: TGCGCCAGCAGCTGGGATTGGACCGAGGGAAATGAGCAGTTCTTC

j_gene: TRBJ1-6
abundance: few
v_gene: TRBV27
d_gene: TRBD1
CDR3aa: CASSLFRQGQGSPLHF
CDR3nt: TGTGCCAGCAGTCTCTTCCGACAGGGCCAAGGGTCACCCCTCCACTTT

j_gene: TRBJ2-7
abundance: NA
v_gene: TRBV12-3/TRBV12-4
d_gene: NA
CDR3aa: CASSPSGLYYEQYF
CDR3nt: TGTGCCAGCAGTCCCTCTGGACTATACTACGAGCAGTACTTC

j_gene: TRBJ2-1
abundance: few
v_gene: TRBV10-1
d_gene: TRBD2
CDR3aa: CASSHGTSGAYNEQFF
CDR3nt: TGCGCCAGCAGTCATGGGACTAGCGGGGCCTACAATGAGCAGTTCTTC

j_gene: TRBJ2-7
abundance: NA
v_gene: TRBV28
d_gene: NA
CDR3aa: CASRTRLLSSYEQYF
CDR3nt: TGTGCCAGCAGAACACGGCTTTTAAGTTCCTACGAGCAGTACTTC

j_gene: TRBJ1-4
abundance: NA
v_gene: TRBV4-3
d_gene: NA
CDR3aa: CASSQEYGRANEKLFF
CDR3nt: TGCGCCAGCAGCCAAGAGTACGGCAGGGCTAATGAAAAACTGTTTTTT

j_gene: TRBJ2-5
abundance: once
v_gene: TRBV9
d_gene: TRBD2
CDR3aa: CASSPLVAGGSGETQYF
CDR3nt: TGTGCCAGCAGCCCCCTTGTAGCGGGAGGGTCTGGGGAGACCCAGTACTTC

j_gene: TRBJ2-5
abundance: NA
v_gene: TRBV10-3
d_gene: NA
CDR3aa: CAISESPGKFEETQYF
CDR3nt: TGTGCCATCAGTGAGTCGCCCGGGAAGTTTGAAGAGACCCAGTACTTC

j_gene: TRBJ2-3
abundance: NA
v_gene: TRBV2
d_gene: TRBD1
CDR3aa: CASGTGYTDTQYF
CDR3nt: TGTGCCAGCGGGACAGGGTACACAGATACGCAGTATTTT

j_gene: TRBJ2-5
abundance: NA
v_gene: TRBV5-1
d_gene: NA
CDR3aa: CASSPDAGQETQYF
CDR3nt: TGCGCCAGCAGCCCGGACGCAGGTCAAGAGACCCAGTACTTC

j_gene: TRBJ2-1
abundance: few
v_gene: TRBV10-3
d_gene: TRBD2
CDR3aa: CAISEVKREENEQFF
CDR3nt: TGTGCCATCAGTGAAGTGAAGCGGGAGGAGAATGAGCAGTTCTTC

j_gene: TRBJ2-1
abundance: NA
v_gene: TRBV24-1
d_gene: TRBD2
CDR3aa: CATSDRGLAGDKQFF
CDR3nt: TGTGCCACCAGTGACCGGGGACTAGCGGGAGACAAGCAGTTCTTC

j_gene: TRBJ1-1
abundance: NA
v_gene: TRBV12-3/TRBV12-4
d_gene: NA
CDR3aa: CASSFADGLEAFF
CDR3nt: TGTGCCAGCAGTTTCGCGGACGGCCTAGAAGCTTTCTTT

j_gene: TRBJ1-2
abundance: NA
v_gene: TRBV6-5
d_gene: NA
CDR3aa: CASTNSDFGYTF
CDR3nt: TGTGCCAGCACTAACAGCGACTTTGGCTACACCTTC

j_gene: TRBJ2-1
abundance: NA
v_gene: TRBV12-3/TRBV12-4
d_gene: NA
CDR3aa: CASNQRNSYNEQFF
CDR3nt: TGTGCCAGCAACCAGCGAAACTCCTACAATGAGCAGTTCTTC

j_gene: TRBJ2-1
abundance: NA
v_gene: TRBV6-5
d_gene: NA
CDR3aa: CASSYRSDGEQFF
CDR3nt: TGTGCCAGCAGTTACCGGTCAGACGGGGAGCAGTTCTTC

j_gene: TRBJ2-5
abundance: NA
v_gene: TRBV15
d_gene: NA
CDR3aa: CATSRVKNLVETQYF
CDR3nt: TGTGCCACCAGCAGAGTGAAAAACTTGGTGGAGACCCAGTACTTC

j_gene: TRBJ2-7
abundance: NA
v_gene: TRBV9
d_gene: NA
CDR3aa: CASSVEATGSYEQYF
CDR3nt: TGTGCCAGCAGCGTAGAGGCGACAGGATCCTACGAGCAGTACTTC

j_gene: TRBJ1-1
abundance: NA
v_gene: TRBV7-9
d_gene: NA
CDR3aa: CASSHGRTENTEAFF
CDR3nt: TGTGCCAGCAGCCATGGCCGGACCGAGAACACTGAAGCTTTCTTT

j_gene: TRBJ2-7
abundance: NA
v_gene: TRBV5-5
d_gene: NA
CDR3aa: CASNPMTGLSYEQYF
CDR3nt: TGTGCCAGCAACCCCATGACGGGTCTCTCCTACGAGCAGTACTTC

j_gene: TRBJ2-5
abundance: few
v_gene: TRBV20-1
d_gene: TRBD1
CDR3aa: CSATGGFQETQYF
CDR3nt: TGCAGTGCCACAGGGGGCTTCCAAGAGACCCAGTACTTC

j_gene: TRBJ2-3
abundance: NA
v_gene: TRBV29-1
d_gene: NA
CDR3aa: CSVEGEGVQAGDTQYF
CDR3nt: TGCAGCGTTGAAGGGGAAGGGGTGCAGGCGGGTGATACGCAGTATTTT

j_gene: TRBJ1-1
abundance: few
v_gene: TRBV15
d_gene: TRBD1
CDR3aa: CATSGDRVTEAFF
CDR3nt: TGTGCCACCAGCGGGGACAGGGTGACTGAAGCTTTCTTT